The text below deals with one T cell receptor (beta chain). Its antigen is unidentified. In germline, CDR1 is SGHTA, CDR2 FQGTGA. This CDR3 comprises 16 residues. The junction had 8 bases not matched to a gene; V was cut back by 0 bases and J by 6 bases. These data belong to a study of cytomegalovirus exposure and HLA in healthy donors. Whole-study findings and limits: Published work reported that the classifier diagnosed cytomegalovirus status with high specificity and sensitivity.

Researchers ran the PCR with 60 Vbeta and 13 Jbeta primers. Sequencing was performed with immunoSEQ multiplex PCR; in TCRdb, only in-frame clones are kept and a portion is missing. The sample holds about 190,000 clones, about 85% seen once. This receptor was obtained from a boy aged 2 to 10 in good health and CMV-seronegative. The sample was PBMCs. The chain has TRBV7-3 and TRBJ2-1, with TRBD1 identical over 7 bases. The CDR3: CASSLTGTAGLNEQFF. As DNA, the CDR3 is TGTGCCAGCAGCTTAACGGGGACAGCTGGCCTCAATGAGCAGTTCTTC.